Listed below are T cell receptor beta chains from one sample, sequenced in a study of blood T cell repertoires in COVID-19. Here immunoSEQ multiplex PCR was the method, and the copy in TCRdb shows in-frame clones only, minus some. The sample consists of 60,000 or so clones, approximately 90% of them appearing once. Sequencing used peripheral blood. The receptors here all came from a woman in her fifties or sixties with active COVID-19. CDR3s include the opening cysteine and the closing phenylalanine or tryptophan. The order of the fields is clone size, D gene, V gene, J gene, CDR3 protein, CDR3 DNA. The D gene is left open where the match is weak. Clone size is stated in some rows and not others, as once, few, many or a class when expanded.

>-|-|TRBV6-6|TRBJ1-6
CASIDSHNSPLHF
TGTGCCAGCATTGACAGCCATAATTCACCCCTCCACTTT
>-|-|TRBV9|TRBJ1-6
CASSAGLAFTGQGSPLHF
TGTGCCAGCAGCGCGGGCCTCGCCTTCACAGGGCAGGGGTCACCCCTCCACTTT
>few|-|TRBV23-1|TRBJ1-1
CASSQWREGTEAFF
TGCGCCAGCAGTCAATGGAGAGAGGGCACTGAAGCTTTCTTT
>-|TRBD1|TRBV19|TRBJ2-3
CASSGSRTGYTDTQYF
TGTGCCAGTAGTGGATCCAGGACAGGGTACACAGATACGCAGTATTTT
>-|TRBD1|TRBV5-6|TRBJ2-3
CASSIPGQGVDTQYF
TGTGCCAGCAGCATACCGGGACAGGGGGTAGATACGCAGTATTTT
>-|-|TRBV19|TRBJ2-1
CASSRSYNEQFF
TGTGCCAGCAGTCGCTCCTACAATGAGCAGTTCTTC
>-|-|TRBV6-5|TRBJ1-1
CASTSSGTEAFF
TGTGCCAGCACGTCTTCGGGCACTGAAGCTTTCTTT
>-|TRBD1|TRBV6-1|TRBJ2-6
CASSEPQGVSSYGANVLTF
TGTGCCAGCAGTGAGCCACAGGGGGTCAGCTCATACGGGGCCAACGTCCTGACTTTC
>-|TRBD1|TRBV5-4|TRBJ1-1
CASSPGQVMNTEAFF
TGTGCCAGCAGCCCGGGACAGGTGATGAACACTGAAGCTTTCTTT
>-|-|TRBV6-1|TRBJ1-6
CASSEAAAYNSPLHF
TGTGCCAGCAGTGAAGCGGCAGCCTATAATTCACCCCTCCACTTT
>-|-|TRBV2|TRBJ2-7
CASSGGGYEQYF
TGTGCCAGCAGTGGAGGGGGATACGAGCAGTACTTC
>-|-|TRBV3-1/TRBV3-2|TRBJ1-1
CASSLGHPNTEAFF
TGTGCCAGCAGCCTCGGACACCCGAACACTGAAGCTTTCTTT
>-|TRBD1|TRBV9|TRBJ1-5
CASSVDGTGQPQHF
TGTGCCAGCAGCGTGGACGGGACAGGTCAGCCCCAGCATTTT
>-|TRBD1|TRBV6-5|TRBJ1-6
CASSHGTGNNSPLHF
TGTGCCAGCAGCCACGGGACAGGGAATAATTCACCCCTCCACTTT
>-|TRBD2|TRBV5-1|TRBJ2-3
CASSFSGGSTDTQYF
TGCGCCAGCAGCTTTAGCGGGGGGAGCACAGATACGCAGTATTTT
>-|TRBD2|TRBV4-1|TRBJ2-3
CASSRPRGVDTQYF
TGCGCCAGCAGCCGCCCCCGGGGGGTGGATACGCAGTATTTT
>-|-|TRBV10-2|TRBJ1-5
CASSEAEDQPQHF
TGCGCCAGCAGTGAGGCGGAAGATCAGCCCCAGCATTTT
>-|TRBD2|TRBV5-1|TRBJ2-7
CASSLEDGGRDEQYF
TGCGCCAGCAGCTTAGAGGACGGAGGGAGGGACGAGCAGTACTTC
>-|-|TRBV11-2|TRBJ1-5
CASSLEAGRNQPQHF
TGTGCCAGCAGCTTAGAGGCGGGCCGCAATCAGCCCCAGCATTTT
>-|-|TRBV15|TRBJ2-3
CATSRDRTAATQYF
TGTGCCACCAGCAGAGACCGGACTGCGGCTACGCAGTATTTT
>-|TRBD1|TRBV29-1|TRBJ2-5
CSVERGLGTQYF
TGCAGCGTGGAGAGGGGGCTAGGGACCCAGTACTTC
>-|TRBD2|TRBV5-8|TRBJ2-5
CASSSTRGGRETQYF
TGTGCCAGCAGCTCGACGCGGGGGGGGCGGGAGACCCAGTACTTC
>-|-|TRBV2|TRBJ2-1
CASSPLASSYNEQFF
TGTGCCAGCAGTCCCCTGGCCAGCTCCTACAATGAGCAGTTCTTC
>-|-|TRBV7-2|TRBJ2-1
CASSPQPGLERGEQFF
TGTGCCAGCAGTCCCCAACCGGGCCTCGAAAGGGGTGAGCAGTTCTTC
>-|-|TRBV9|TRBJ2-5
CASSAVPDVGPGETQYF
TGTGCCAGCAGCGCCGTCCCCGACGTGGGGCCAGGGGAGACCCAGTACTTC
>-|-|TRBV20-1|TRBJ1-6
CSASFQTGVLGDYNSPLHF
TGCAGTGCTAGTTTCCAGACTGGAGTCCTGGGTGATTATAATTCACCCCTCCACTTT
>-|-|TRBV3-1/TRBV3-2|TRBJ1-6
CASSPTPRGPPLHF
TGTGCCAGCAGCCCAACCCCCAGGGGACCGCCCCTCCACTTT
>-|-|TRBV7-2|TRBJ2-7
CASSSQNTYEQYF
TGTGCCAGCAGCTCCCAGAATACCTACGAGCAGTACTTC
>-|-|TRBV7-7|TRBJ1-4
CASSPTPLTGNLGEKLFF
TGTGCTAGCAGCCCGACCCCTCTTACAGGCAACCTAGGGGAAAAACTGTTTTTT
>-|-|TRBV9|TRBJ1-2
CASSVADSNYGYTF
TGTGCCAGCAGCGTAGCCGACAGCAACTATGGCTACACCTTC
>once|-|TRBV19|TRBJ2-5
CASSTRGRGETQYF
TGTGCCAGTAGTACCAGGGGCCGCGGGGAGACCCAGTACTTC
>-|TRBD1|TRBV19|TRBJ1-5
CASRDRGLSNQPQHF
TGTGCCAGCCGGGACAGGGGGTTGAGCAATCAGCCCCAGCATTTT
>-|-|TRBV4-1|TRBJ1-1
CASSQGGGPMNTEAFF
TGCGCCAGCAGCCAAGGTGGAGGGCCAATGAACACTGAAGCTTTCTTT
>-|-|TRBV27|TRBJ2-6
CASSLLGDRSSGANVLTF
TGTGCCAGCAGTTTATTGGGAGACAGGAGCTCTGGGGCCAACGTCCTGACTTTC
>-|TRBD1|TRBV7-9|TRBJ1-4
CASSPNRGTINEKLFF
TGTGCCAGCAGCCCCAACAGGGGCACAATTAATGAAAAACTGTTTTTT
>-|-|TRBV5-4|TRBJ2-3
CASSPIPVDTQYF
TGTGCCAGCAGCCCCATTCCAGTAGATACGCAGTATTTT
>-|-|TRBV14|TRBJ2-7
CASSRFDRSEQYF
TGTGCCAGCAGCCGATTTGATCGGAGCGAGCAGTACTTC
>-|-|TRBV3-1/TRBV3-2|TRBJ2-2
CASSQLQGIGELFF
TGTGCCAGCAGCCAATTACAGGGCATCGGGGAGCTGTTTTTT
>-|TRBD1|TRBV10-3|TRBJ1-2
CAIRWDREESGYTF
TGTGCCATCAGATGGGACAGGGAAGAGTCTGGCTACACCTTC
>-|TRBD2|TRBV6-6|TRBJ2-1
CASNQGGLAGLREQFF
TGTGCCAGCAATCAAGGGGGACTAGCGGGGCTAAGGGAGCAGTTCTTC
>few|-|TRBV7-7|TRBJ2-5
CASSLVRGRAETQYF
TGTGCTAGCAGCTTAGTACGGGGAAGGGCAGAGACCCAGTACTTC
>-|-|TRBV7-8|TRBJ1-1
CASSLVWQANTEAFF
TGTGCCAGCAGCTTAGTGTGGCAGGCGAACACTGAAGCTTTCTTT
>-|TRBD1|TRBV20-1|TRBJ1-6
CSARELTGTGLPPLHF
TGCAGTGCTCGTGAACTGACGGGGACAGGACTGCCACCCCTCCACTTT
>-|-|TRBV5-1|TRBJ1-1
CASSLAGGNTEAFF
TGCGCCAGCAGCTTGGCCGGGGGGAACACTGAAGCTTTCTTT
>-|TRBD1|TRBV11-3|TRBJ2-3
CASSLGFGTGKNTQYF
TGTGCCAGCAGCTTAGGATTCGGGACAGGGAAAAATACGCAGTATTTT
>-|TRBD1|TRBV6-2/TRBV6-3|TRBJ2-7
CASSYPIGQGRTYEQYF
TGTGCCAGCAGTTACCCTATCGGACAGGGTAGGACCTACGAGCAGTACTTC
>-|-|TRBV9|TRBJ2-1
CASSYYNEQFF
TGTGCCAGCAGCTATTACAATGAGCAGTTCTTC
>-|TRBD1|TRBV29-1|TRBJ1-2
CSAHQGGGYGYTF
TGCAGCGCTCACCAGGGGGGAGGATATGGCTACACCTTC
>-|TRBD1|TRBV5-1|TRBJ2-1
CASSIGQAHLGNEQFF
TGCGCCAGCAGCATAGGACAGGCCCACCTGGGAAATGAGCAGTTCTTC
>-|TRBD1|TRBV6-5|TRBJ2-2
CASSPRTGFTGELFF
TGTGCCAGCAGTCCCCGGACAGGCTTCACCGGGGAGCTGTTTTTT
>-|TRBD2|TRBV6-5|TRBJ2-7
CASSSGTSGAYEQYF
TGTGCCAGCAGTTCCGGGACTAGCGGAGCCTACGAGCAGTACTTC
>-|-|TRBV7-9|TRBJ1-1
CASSPGSEAFF
TGTGCCAGCAGCCCCGGGTCTGAAGCTTTCTTT
>-|-|TRBV7-2|TRBJ1-3
CASTPQPSLSARNTIYF
TGTGCCAGCACCCCTCAACCCTCCCTCAGCGCTCGAAACACCATATATTTT
>-|TRBD1|TRBV19|TRBJ2-7
CASSGTGGPSYEQYF
TGTGCCAGTAGTGGGACAGGGGGGCCCTCCTACGAGCAGTACTTC